Described below is a single T cell receptor (beta chain) sequence and its context. Its antigen specificity is not known. Base-call qualities are not available, and no considerably larger clone is one nucleotide away. In the study, sorted CD4+ and CD8+ blood T cells from patients with severe aplastic anemia and from healthy subjects underwent deep sequencing of TCR repertoires. Ficoll-Paque density gradient centrifugation was used to isolate peripheral blood mononuclear cells. CD4+ and CD8+ T cells were sorted by FACS or magnetic beads before DNA extraction. These data come from a study of CD8+CD57+ T cells in acquired aplastic anemia (dated by TCRdb to about 2018). The study in broad terms: DNA extracted from sorted CD4+ and CD8+ cells had a mean of about 3.2 ug, with a range of roughly 0.17 to 27.4 ug. The study at large found these results: Although twenty-nine CD8+ CDR3 sequences were shared by patients and controls, these sequences appeared highly expressed in patients and within the immunodominant clones of patients. Between patients and healthy controls, no significant difference in CD8+ Simpson's diversity was found (P=0.060).

TCR beta VDJ combination and CDR3 sequence profiling used genomic DNA as the template. An Illumina HiSeq 2000 was used for TCR repertoire sequencing. The original pipeline was this. Repertoires were assessed using TRBV/TRBJ rearrangement plots, CDR3 size and DJ length profiles, and Simpson's diversity index. The most abundant DNA sequence in the deep sequencing data was defined as the immunodominant clone. CDR3 amino acid sequences were checked for sharing across subjects and were also compared against the VDJdb database and published repertoires. TCRdb's own reprocessing of the public reads used fastp at Q25 and MiXCR and kept productive beta chains. Each CDR3 protein gets just one entry, which takes the most common genes and DNA from the rows behind it. The V and J calls reflect TCRdb's pipeline rather than the authors' work. The sample table holds hundreds of thousands of distinct CDR3 sequences, of which roughly half were seen once. The ten largest clones capture 8% of the sample.

The sequence came from a human donor with severe aplastic anemia or a healthy control (not recorded which). Sequencing was performed on sorted CD4+, CD8+, or CD8+CD57+ T cells (not recorded which) from PBMCs.

The CDR3: CSATGVSSSYEQYF. The sequenced DNA is TGCAGTGCTACGGGGGTTTCGAGCTCCTACGAGCAGTACTTC. This sequence uses TRBV20-1 and TRBJ2-7; a tentative D call is TRBD2 (6 bases match). The CDR1 and CDR2 encoded by the germline V gene (reference sequence) are DFQATT and SNEGSKA. Including cysteine and phenylalanine, the CDR3 has 14 amino acids. Of the read, only the CDR3 DNA is kept; its 42 bases are in frame from base 1. The junction carries 13 bases between V and J, which are trimmed by 4 bases and 0 bases respectively.